This T cell receptor beta chain was recorded in a study of beta chain features in type 1 diabetes. Broader study findings: Within each of all four CD4+ subsets, Type 1 diabetes patients had TCRB CDR3s that were moderately but significantly shorter.

Trimming pared 0 bases from V and 7 bases from J, leaving 8 bases between. This CDR3 region has 13 residues. Germline-derived CDR1 and CDR2 are SGHNT and YYREEE (reference sequence). Notes on this clone: Its matching antigen is unknown.

TCRB transcripts that were expressed got sequenced, as all of the isolated RNA had been reverse transcribed. The table came from immunoSEQ multiplex PCR; TCRdb's copy has only in-frame clones and leaves some out. The sample holds roughly 150,000 clones, roughly 9% seen once. The sequencing sample was made of central memory CD4+ T cells from blood. J is TRBJ2-1 and V is TRBV5-4; maybe TRBD2 (5 bases). The receptor comes from a woman under 40 with type 1 diabetes. The CDR3 region is CASSLDPGNEQFF. Here the CDR3 DNA reads TGTGCCAGCAGCTTGGATCCGGGAAATGAGCAGTTCTTC.